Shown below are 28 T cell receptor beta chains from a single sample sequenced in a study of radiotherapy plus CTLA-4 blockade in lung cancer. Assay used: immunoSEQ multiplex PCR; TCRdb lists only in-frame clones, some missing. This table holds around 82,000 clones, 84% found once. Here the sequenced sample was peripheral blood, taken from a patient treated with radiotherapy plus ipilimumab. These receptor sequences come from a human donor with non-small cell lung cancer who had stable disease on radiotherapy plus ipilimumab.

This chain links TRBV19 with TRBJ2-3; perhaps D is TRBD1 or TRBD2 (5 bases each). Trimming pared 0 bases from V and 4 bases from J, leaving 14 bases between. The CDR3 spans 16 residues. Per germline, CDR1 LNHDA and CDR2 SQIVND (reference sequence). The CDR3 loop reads CASSIDRSGTADTQYF. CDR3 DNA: TGTGCCAGTAGTATAGATCGGTCCGGGACCGCAGATACGCAGTATTTT.

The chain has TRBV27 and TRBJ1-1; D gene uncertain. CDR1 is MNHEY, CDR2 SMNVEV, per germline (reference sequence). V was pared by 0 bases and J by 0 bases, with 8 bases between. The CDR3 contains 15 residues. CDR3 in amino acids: CASSLSPHLNTEAFF. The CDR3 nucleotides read TGTGCCAGCAGTTTATCTCCACACCTGAACACTGAAGCTTTCTTT.

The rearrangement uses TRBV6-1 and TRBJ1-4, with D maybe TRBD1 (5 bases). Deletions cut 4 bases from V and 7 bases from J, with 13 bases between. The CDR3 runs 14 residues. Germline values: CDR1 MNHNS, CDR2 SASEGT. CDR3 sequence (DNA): TGTGCCAGCAGTGGACAGCCAAGGCCTGAAAAACTGTTTTTT. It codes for CASSGQPRPEKLFF.

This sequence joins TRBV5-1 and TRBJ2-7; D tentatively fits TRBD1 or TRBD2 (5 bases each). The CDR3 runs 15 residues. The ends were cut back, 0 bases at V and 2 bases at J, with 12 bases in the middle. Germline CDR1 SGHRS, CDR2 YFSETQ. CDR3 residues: CASSLAGTNAYEQYF. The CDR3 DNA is TGCGCCAGCAGCTTGGCAGGGACGAATGCCTACGAGCAGTACTTC.

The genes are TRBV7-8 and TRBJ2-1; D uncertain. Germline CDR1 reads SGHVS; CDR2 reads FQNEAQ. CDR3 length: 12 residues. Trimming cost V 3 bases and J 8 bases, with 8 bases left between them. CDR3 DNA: TGTGCCAGCAGCTTTGTGTTAGATGAGCAGTTCTTC. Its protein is CASSFVLDEQFF.

The DNA of the CDR3 is TGTGCCAGCAGCTTACGAGGGGACGCTGGGGCCAACGTCCTGACTTTC. It encodes CASSLRGDAGANVLTF. J is TRBJ2-6 and V is TRBV5-4; tentatively, D is TRBD1 or TRBD2 (5 bases each). There are 16 residues in the CDR3. Germline V lookup: CDR1 SGHNT, CDR2 YYREEE (reference sequence). V was clipped by 2 bases and J by 2 bases, with 11 bases between them. Filled out from reference TRBV5-4 and TRBJ2-6, the complete variable domain reads ETGVTQSPTHLIKTRGQQVTLRCSSQSGHNTVSWYQQALGQGPQFIFQYYREEENGRGNFPPRFSGLQFPNYSSELNVNALELDDSALYLCASSLRGDAGANVLTFGAGSRLTVL.

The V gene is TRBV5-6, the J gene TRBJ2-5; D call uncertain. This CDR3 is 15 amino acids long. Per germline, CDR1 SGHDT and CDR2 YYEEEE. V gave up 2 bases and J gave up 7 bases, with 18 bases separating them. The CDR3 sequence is CASSFFGRSAGTQYF. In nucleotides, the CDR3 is TGTGCCAGCAGCTTCTTCGGGCGGTCCGCAGGGACCCAGTACTTC.

This CDR3 reads CASRTFGTGLETQYF. CDR3 DNA: TGTGCCAGCAGGACCTTTGGTACAGGGTTGGAGACCCAGTACTTC. This chain uses TRBV25-1 with TRBJ2-5; D is possibly TRBD1 (6 bases). V gave up 6 bases and J gave up 5 bases, with 19 bases separating them. The CDR3 has 15 amino acids. Per germline, CDR1 MGHDK and CDR2 SYGVNS.

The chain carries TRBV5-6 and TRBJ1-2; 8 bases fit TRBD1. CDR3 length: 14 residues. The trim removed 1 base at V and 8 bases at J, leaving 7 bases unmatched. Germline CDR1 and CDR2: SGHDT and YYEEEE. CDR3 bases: TGTGCCAGCAGCTTGCCGACAGGGACAGGCGGCTACACCTTC. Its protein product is CASSLPTGTGGYTF.

The CDR3 loop reads CASSTQGGVGETQYF. Written as DNA, the CDR3 is TGTGCCAGCAGCACACAGGGGGGAGTAGGAGAGACCCAGTACTTC. The chain employs TRBV7-2 and TRBJ2-5, with 8 bases that match TRBD1. The CDR3 length is 15 residues. With V trimmed by 5 bases and J by 4 bases, 9 bases remained unmatched. Germline values: CDR1 SGHTA, CDR2 FQGNSA.

In DNA form, the CDR3 reads TGTGCCAGCTCAATACGTGCCCACGAGCAGTACTTC. Translating it yields CASSIRAHEQYF. J is TRBJ2-7 and V is TRBV18; D remains ambiguous. Germline CDR1 is KGHSH and CDR2 is LQKENI. CDR3 length: 12 amino acids. The germline V and J ends were trimmed by 5 bases and 5 bases, with 10 bases remaining between them.

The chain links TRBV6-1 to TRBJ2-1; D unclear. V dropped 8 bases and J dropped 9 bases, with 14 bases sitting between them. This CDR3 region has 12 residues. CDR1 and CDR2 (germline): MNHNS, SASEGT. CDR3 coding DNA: TGTGCCAGCTGGGCCCGGATGGGTGAGCAGTTCTTC. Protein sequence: CASWARMGEQFF.

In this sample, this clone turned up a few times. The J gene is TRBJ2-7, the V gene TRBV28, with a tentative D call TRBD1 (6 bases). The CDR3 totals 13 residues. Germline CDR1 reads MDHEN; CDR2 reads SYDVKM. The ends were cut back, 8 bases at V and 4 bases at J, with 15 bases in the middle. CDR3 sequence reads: CASSPSGQYEQYF. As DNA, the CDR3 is TGTGCCAGCTCACCCTCCGGACAGTACGAGCAGTACTTC.

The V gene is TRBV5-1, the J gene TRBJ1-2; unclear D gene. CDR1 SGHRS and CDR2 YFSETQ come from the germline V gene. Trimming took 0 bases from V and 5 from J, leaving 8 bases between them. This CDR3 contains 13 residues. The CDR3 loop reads CASSLAGMYGYTF. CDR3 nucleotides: TGCGCCAGCAGCTTGGCTGGAATGTATGGCTACACCTTC.

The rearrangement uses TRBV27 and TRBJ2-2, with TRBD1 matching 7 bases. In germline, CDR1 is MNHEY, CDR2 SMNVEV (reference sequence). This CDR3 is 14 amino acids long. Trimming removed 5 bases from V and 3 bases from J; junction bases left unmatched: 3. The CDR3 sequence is CASSVDRDTGELFF. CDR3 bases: TGTGCCAGCAGTGTAGACAGGGACACCGGGGAGCTGTTTTTT.

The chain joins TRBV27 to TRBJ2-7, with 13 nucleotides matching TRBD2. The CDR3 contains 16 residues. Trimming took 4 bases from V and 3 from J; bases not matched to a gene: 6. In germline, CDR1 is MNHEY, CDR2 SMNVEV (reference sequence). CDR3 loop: CASSSGLAGVIYEQYF. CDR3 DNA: TGTGCCAGCAGTTCAGGACTAGCGGGAGTGATCTACGAGCAGTACTTC.

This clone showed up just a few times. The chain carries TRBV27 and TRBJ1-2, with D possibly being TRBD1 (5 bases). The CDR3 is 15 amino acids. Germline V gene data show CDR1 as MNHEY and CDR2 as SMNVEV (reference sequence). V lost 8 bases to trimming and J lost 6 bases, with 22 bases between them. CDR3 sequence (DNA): TGTGCCAGCGCTTACTTACCGCTACAGGCTAATGGCTACACCTTC. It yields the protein CASAYLPLQANGYTF.

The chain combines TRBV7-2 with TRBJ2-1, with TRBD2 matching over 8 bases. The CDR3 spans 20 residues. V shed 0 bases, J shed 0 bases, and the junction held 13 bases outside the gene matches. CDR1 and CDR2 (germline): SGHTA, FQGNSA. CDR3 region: CASSLASRRLALSSYNEQFF. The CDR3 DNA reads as TGTGCCAGCAGCTTAGCGTCCCGGCGACTAGCGCTAAGCTCCTACAATGAGCAGTTCTTC.

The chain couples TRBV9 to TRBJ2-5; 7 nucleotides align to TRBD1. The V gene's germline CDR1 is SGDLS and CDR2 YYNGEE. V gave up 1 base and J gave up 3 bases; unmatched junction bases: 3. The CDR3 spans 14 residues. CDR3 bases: TGTGCCAGCAGCGTAACAGGGACAGAAGAGACCCAGTACTTC. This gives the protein CASSVTGTEETQYF. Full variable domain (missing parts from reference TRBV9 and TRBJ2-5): DSGVTQTPKHLITATGQRVTLRCSPRSGDLSVYWYQQSLDQGLQFLIQYYNGEERAKGNILERFSAQQFPDLHSELNLSSLELGDSALYFCASSVTGTEETQYFGPGTRLLVL.

Here the CDR3 DNA reads TGTGCCTACACAGCAAACACCGGGGAGCTGTTTTTT. Its translation: CAYTANTGELFF. V and J are TRBV30 and TRBJ2-2; no definite D call. CDR3 size: 12 residues. Germline V gene sequence: CDR1 GTSNPN, CDR2 SVGIG (reference sequence). Trimming left V 7 bases short and J 2 bases short, with 8 bases between.

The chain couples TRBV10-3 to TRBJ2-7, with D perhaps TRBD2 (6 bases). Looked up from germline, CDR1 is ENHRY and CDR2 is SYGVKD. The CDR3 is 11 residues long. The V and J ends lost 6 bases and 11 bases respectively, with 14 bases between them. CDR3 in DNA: TGTGCCATCAGGACTCCGGAGGGAAAGTACTTC. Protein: CAIRTPEGKYF.

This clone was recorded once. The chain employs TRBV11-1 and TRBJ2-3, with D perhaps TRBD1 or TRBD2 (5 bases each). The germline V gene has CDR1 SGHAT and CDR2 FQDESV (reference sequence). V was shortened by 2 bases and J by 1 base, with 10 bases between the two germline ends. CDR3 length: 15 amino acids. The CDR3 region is CASSLRDLRTDTQYF. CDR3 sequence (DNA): TGTGCCAGCAGCTTAAGGGACCTACGCACAGATACGCAGTATTTT.

CDR3 in amino acids: CASSEAVPGPQHF. The CDR3 coding sequence is TGTGCCAGCAGTGAAGCTGTCCCGGGGCCCCAGCATTTT. This rearrangement joins TRBV6-1 to TRBJ1-5; the D is unclear. V was cut by 0 bases and J by 9 bases, with 9 bases left in between. The germline V gene encodes CDR1 MNHNS and CDR2 SASEGT. There are 13 residues in the CDR3.

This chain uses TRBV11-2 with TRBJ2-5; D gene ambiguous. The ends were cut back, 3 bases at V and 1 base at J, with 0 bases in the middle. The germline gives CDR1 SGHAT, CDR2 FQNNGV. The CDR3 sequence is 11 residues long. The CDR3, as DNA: TGTGCCAGCAGCTTCCAAGAGACCCAGTACTTC. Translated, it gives CASSFQETQYF.

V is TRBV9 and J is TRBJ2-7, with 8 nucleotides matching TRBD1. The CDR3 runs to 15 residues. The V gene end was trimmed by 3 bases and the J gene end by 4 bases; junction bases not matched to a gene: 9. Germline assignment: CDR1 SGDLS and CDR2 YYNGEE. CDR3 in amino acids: CASSAYPGGEYEQYF. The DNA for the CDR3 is TGTGCCAGCAGCGCCTACCCAGGGGGCGAGTACGAGCAGTACTTC. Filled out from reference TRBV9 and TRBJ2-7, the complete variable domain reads DSGVTQTPKHLITATGQRVTLRCSPRSGDLSVYWYQQSLDQGLQFLIQYYNGEERAKGNILERFSAQQFPDLHSELNLSSLELGDSALYFCASSAYPGGEYEQYFGPGTRLTVT.

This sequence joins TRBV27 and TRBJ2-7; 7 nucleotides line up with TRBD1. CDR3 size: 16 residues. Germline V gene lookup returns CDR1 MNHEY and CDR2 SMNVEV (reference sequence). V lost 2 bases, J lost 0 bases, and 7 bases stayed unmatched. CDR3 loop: CASSLQPGGSSYEQYF. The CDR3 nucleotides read TGTGCCAGCAGTTTACAACCAGGGGGTAGCTCCTACGAGCAGTACTTC.

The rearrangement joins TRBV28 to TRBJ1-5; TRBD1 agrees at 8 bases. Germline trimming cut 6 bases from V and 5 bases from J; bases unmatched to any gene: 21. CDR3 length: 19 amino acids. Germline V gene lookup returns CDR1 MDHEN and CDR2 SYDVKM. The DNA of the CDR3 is TGTGCCAGCAGCCGCCCCCCCAGGACAGGGCGCGGAGTTGATCAGCCCCAGCATTTT. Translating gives CASSRPPRTGRGVDQPQHF.

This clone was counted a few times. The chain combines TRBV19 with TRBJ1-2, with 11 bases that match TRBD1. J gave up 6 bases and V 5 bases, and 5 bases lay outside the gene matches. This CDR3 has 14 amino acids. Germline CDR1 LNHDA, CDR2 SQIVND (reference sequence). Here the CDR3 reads CASSRRTGGDGYTF. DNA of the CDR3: TGTGCCAGTAGTCGACGGACAGGGGGCGATGGCTACACCTTC. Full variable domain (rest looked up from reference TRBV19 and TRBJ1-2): DGGITQSPKYLFRKEGQNVTLSCEQNLNHDAMYWYRQDPGQGLRLIYYSQIVNDFQKGDIAEGYSVSREKKESFPLTVTSAQKNPTAFYLCASSRRTGGDGYTFGSGTRLTVV.